The 32 T cell receptor beta chains listed next were all sequenced from one sample in a study of blood T cell repertoires in COVID-19. Libraries were prepared by immunoSEQ multiplex PCR; TCRdb keeps only in-frame clonotypes and omits some of them. The sample lists around 120,000 clones, 70% to 80% occurring once. The specimen was peripheral blood. All receptors come from a man between 65 and 85 years old with active or convalescent COVID-19.

V and J are TRBV12-2 and TRBJ2-5; TRBD2 reflects the table's D call only, with no check against the DNA. TRBV12-2 is described as a pseudogene. The CDR3 covers 18 residues. The CDR3 region is CASRLAVGLAGHQETQYF. The CDR3 DNA sequence: TGTGCAAGTCGCTTAGCGGTGGGACTAGCGGGGCACCAAGAGACCCAGTACTTC.

This clone has only a few counts. J is TRBJ2-5 and V is TRBV28; D is ambiguous. The CDR3 extends over 12 amino acids. The ends were cut back, 6 bases at V and 4 bases at J, with 9 bases in the middle. Germline V CDR1 and CDR2: MDHEN, SYDVKM. The CDR3 coding sequence is TGTGCCAGCAGCAGAGAGGTAGAGACCCAGTACTTC. It yields the protein CASSREVETQYF. Supplemented by reference TRBV28 and TRBJ2-5, the full variable domain reads DVKVTQSSRYLVKRTGEKVFLECVQDMDHENMFWYRQDPGLGLRLIYFSYDVKMKEKGDIPEGYSVSREKKERFSLILESASTNQTSMYLCASSREVETQYFGPGTRLLVL.

The genes are TRBV14 and TRBJ2-2; D not certain. CDR1 SGHDN and CDR2 FVKESK come from the germline V gene. The CDR3 has 15 residues. The ends were cut back, 1 base at V and 0 bases at J, with 6 bases in the middle. The CDR3 nucleotides are TGTGCCAGCAGCCAAGTTGCAGCGAACACCGGGGAGCTGTTTTTT. Amino acids: CASSQVAANTGELFF.

This clone came up a few times. The V call is TRBV2, the J call TRBJ2-1; no clear D gene. Germline values: CDR1 SNHLY, CDR2 FYNNEI. This CDR3 spans 14 amino acids. V was shortened by 7 bases and J by 5 bases, with 15 bases between the two germline ends. CDR3 sequence (DNA): TGTGCCAGCACTTCGGTCCGCGGTAACAATGAGCAGTTCTTC. Its translation: CASTSVRGNNEQFF. The full variable domain, rest sourced from reference TRBV2 and TRBJ2-1, is EPEVTQTPSHQVTQMGQEVILRCVPISNHLYFYWYRQILGQKVEFLVSFYNNEISEKSEIFDDQFSVERPDGSNFTLKIRSTKLEDSAMYFCASTSVRGNNEQFFGPGTRLTVL.

V usage is TRBV11-2 and J usage is TRBJ2-5, with D maybe TRBD2 (5 bases). Germline V lookup: CDR1 SGHAT, CDR2 FQNNGV. The CDR3 has 16 amino acids. The V gene lost 0 bases and the J gene lost 7 bases, with 18 bases spanning the gap. The CDR3 DNA reads as TGTGCCAGCAGCTTAGATCTTGTAGAGGGATTGGCGACCCAGTACTTC. This encodes CASSLDLVEGLATQYF.

This rearrangement joins TRBV6-6 to TRBJ2-7, with TRBD1 matching 7 bases. The germline V gene encodes CDR1 MNHNY and CDR2 SVGAGI (reference sequence). CDR3 length: 13 amino acids. The ends lost 2 bases at V and 4 bases at J; junction bases unmatched: 2. The CDR3 coding sequence is TGTGCCAGCAGTTACAAGGGGGCATACGAGCAGTACTTC. It is translated as CASSYKGAYEQYF.

The chain links TRBV2 to TRBJ1-2; no firm D call. Trimming took off 9 bases at V and 1 base at J, with 15 bases between the two ends. Germline V gene data show CDR1 as SNHLY and CDR2 as FYNNEI. CDR3 size: 14 residues. The CDR3 coding sequence is TGTGCCAGTTCCGGTGGGCCCATTAACTATGGCTACACCTTC. Residues: CASSGGPINYGYTF.

V usage is TRBV10-3 and J usage is TRBJ1-3; the D is unclear. The CDR3 is 15 amino acids. Per the germline V gene, CDR1 is ENHRY and CDR2 is SYGVKD. V lost 3 bases and J 0 bases, leaving 9 bases between the germline ends. The CDR3 here is CAISDHSYSGNTIYF. In nucleotides, the CDR3 is TGTGCCATCAGTGACCACAGCTACTCTGGAAACACCATATATTTT.

CDR3 sequence: CASSVAGTSSGNTIYF. The CDR3, as DNA: TGTGCCAGCAGCGTAGCCGGGACAAGCTCTGGAAACACCATATATTTT. The chain carries TRBV5-4 and TRBJ1-3, with TRBD1 as a possible D gene (6 bases). The CDR3 has 16 amino acids. Trimming shortened V by 4 bases and J by 0 bases, and 14 bases separated the two germline ends. The germline CDR1 and CDR2 sequences are SGHNT and YYREEE (reference sequence). Filled out from reference TRBV5-4 and TRBJ1-3, the complete variable domain reads ETGVTQSPTHLIKTRGQQVTLRCSSQSGHNTVSWYQQALGQGPQFIFQYYREEENGRGNFPPRFSGLQFPNYSSELNVNALELDDSALYLCASSVAGTSSGNTIYFGEGSWLTVV.

CDR3 residues: CASSSGPVESLHF. CDR3 nucleotides: TGTGCCAGCAGTTCAGGGCCAGTCGAATCCCTCCACTTT. The chain is built from TRBV28 and TRBJ1-6, with a tentative D call TRBD1 (5 bases). CDR3 length: 13 amino acids. The germline gives CDR1 MDHEN, CDR2 SYDVKM. With 4 bases removed from V and 14 bases from J, the gap between germline ends came to 15 bases.

The CDR3 DNA reads as TGTGCCAGCAGCAGAAGTGGCGAGCAGTACTTC. Amino acid sequence: CASSRSGEQYF. V usage is TRBV2 and J usage is TRBJ2-7; D gene ambiguous. Germline assignment: CDR1 SNHLY and CDR2 FYNNEI. V lost 6 bases to trimming and J lost 6 bases, with 9 bases between them. The CDR3 is 11 amino acids.

The chain links TRBV6-2 or TRBV6-3 to TRBJ1-2; the D gene is possibly TRBD1 (6 bases). The germline V and J ends were trimmed by 4 bases and 4 bases, with 10 bases remaining between them. Germline lookup yields CDR1 MNHEY and CDR2 SVGEGT. The CDR3 covers 13 residues. Here the CDR3 reads CASSSGALYGYTF. In DNA form, the CDR3 reads TGTGCCAGCAGTTCAGGGGCCCTCTATGGCTACACCTTC.

The chain combines TRBV2 with TRBJ1-1; the D is unclear. V lost 1 base and J 3 bases, leaving 12 bases between the germline ends. Germline assignment: CDR1 SNHLY and CDR2 FYNNEI. CDR3 length: 15 residues. The CDR3 protein is CASSEGPGEYTEAFF. The CDR3 DNA sequence: TGTGCCAGCAGTGAAGGCCCCGGAGAGTACACTGAAGCTTTCTTT.

This clone turned up a few times. The chain combines TRBV7-8 with TRBJ2-3; the match to TRBD2 covers 10 bases. Germline V lookup: CDR1 SGHVS, CDR2 FQNEAQ. This CDR3 has 16 residues. Trimming removed 2 bases from V and 6 bases from J; junction bases left unmatched: 8. This CDR3 reads CASSLIASGGGDTQYF. The CDR3 DNA sequence: TGTGCCAGCAGCTTAATAGCTAGCGGGGGTGGGGATACGCAGTATTTT.

The chain uses TRBV24-1 and TRBJ1-2; D may be TRBD1 (6 bases). V lost 9 bases, J lost 5 bases, and 9 bases lay in between. The CDR3 covers 11 residues. Germline loops: CDR1 KGHDR, CDR2 SFDVKD. Here the CDR3 reads CATAGDYGYTF. For the CDR3, the DNA is TGTGCCACCGCAGGGGATTATGGCTACACCTTC.

The chain uses TRBV10-2 and TRBJ1-6; 7 nucleotides agree with TRBD1. V lost 5 bases, J lost 3 bases, and 1 base stayed unmatched. The CDR3 extends over 14 amino acids. CDR1 is WSHSY and CDR2 is SAAADI in the germline V gene. Written as DNA, the CDR3 is TGCGCCAGCAGTCGGACAGGCTATAATTCACCCCTCCACTTT. The encoded protein is CASSRTGYNSPLHF.

The CDR3 sequence: CASSSGQGGTEAFF. In DNA form, the CDR3 reads TGTGCCAGCTCATCGGGACAGGGGGGTACTGAAGCTTTCTTT. The chain carries TRBV18 and TRBJ1-1; 11 nucleotides align to TRBD1. The CDR3 loop spans 14 amino acids. The ends lost 5 bases at V and 5 bases at J; junction bases unmatched: 4. Germline CDR1 reads KGHSH; CDR2 reads LQKENI.

The chain combines TRBV16 with TRBJ1-5, with D possibly TRBD1 on 6 matching bases. Trimming stripped 4 bases from V and 7 bases from J, with 11 bases between. Germline values: CDR1 KGHSY, CDR2 FQNENV. The CDR3 has 13 amino acids. CDR3 region: CASSPLQGQPQHF. CDR3 nucleotides: TGTGCCAGCAGCCCCCTCCAGGGGCAGCCCCAGCATTTT. Looking up the rest from reference TRBV16 and TRBJ1-5 gives the full variable domain: GEEVAQTPKHLVRGEGQKAKLYCAPIKGHSYVFWYQQVLKNEFKFLISFQNENVFDETGMPKERFSAKCLPNSPCSLEIQATKLEDSAVYFCASSPLQGQPQHFGDGTRLSIL.

V is TRBV24-1 and J is TRBJ1-4, with TRBD1 identical over 8 bases. V was clipped by 2 bases and J by 6 bases; unmatched bases: 7. CDR3 size: 16 residues. CDR1 KGHDR and CDR2 SFDVKD come from the germline V gene. The CDR3 DNA sequence: TGTGCCACCAGTGATTCCCCAGGGGGCGCCGATGAAAAACTGTTTTTT. Translating gives CATSDSPGGADEKLFF.

The gene calls are TRBV9 and TRBJ2-1; D not resolved. CDR1 is SGDLS and CDR2 is YYNGEE in the germline V gene. The V gene lost 2 bases and the J gene lost 4 bases, with 10 bases spanning the gap. The CDR3 loop spans 14 amino acids. DNA for the CDR3: TGTGCCAGCAGCGTCACGGGTTCTTACAATGAGCAGTTCTTC. Encoded protein: CASSVTGSYNEQFF.

The chain joins TRBV19 to TRBJ2-1, with D possibly being TRBD1 (6 bases). V dropped 3 bases and J dropped 5 bases, with 11 bases sitting between them. CDR1 and CDR2 from the germline V gene are LNHDA and SQIVND (reference sequence). The CDR3 has 14 residues. The CDR3 sequence: CASSITPGDNEQFF. CDR3 coding DNA: TGTGCCAGTAGTATCACGCCAGGGGACAATGAGCAGTTCTTC.

In its sample, this clone was seen a few times. The J gene is TRBJ2-6, the V gene TRBV6-4; D uncertain. The CDR3 runs 14 residues. Trimming stripped 3 bases from V and 2 bases from J, with 5 bases between. Germline lookup yields CDR1 MRHNA and CDR2 SNTAGT. The CDR3 sequence is CASSDQAGANVLTF. CDR3 nucleotides: TGTGCCAGCAGTGATCAGGCTGGGGCCAACGTCCTGACTTTC.

This clone occurred once. J is TRBJ2-2 and V is TRBV6-5; tentative D call: TRBD1 (6 bases). Germline V gene lookup returns CDR1 MNHEY and CDR2 SVGAGI. The CDR3 has 14 residues. The V end was cut by 6 bases, the J end by 6 bases, with 14 bases between. In DNA form, the CDR3 reads TGTGCCAGCAGAGGGACAAGGAGCCCCGGGGAGCTGTTTTTT. This encodes CASRGTRSPGELFF.

The chain links TRBV7-9 to TRBJ2-3; a weak D match, TRBD2 (6 bases). Trimming stripped 4 bases from V and 0 bases from J, with 14 bases between. Looked up from germline, CDR1 is SEHNR and CDR2 is FQNEAQ (reference sequence). The CDR3 loop spans 16 amino acids. The CDR3 coding sequence is TGTGCCAGCAGCTCCTGGGGGGTCAAGAGCACAGATACGCAGTATTTT. Amino acids: CASSSWGVKSTDTQYF. Variable domain in full (rest from reference TRBV7-9 and TRBJ2-3): DTGVSQNPRHKITKRGQNVTFRCDPISEHNRLYWYRQTLGQGPEFLTYFQNEAQLEKSRLLSDRFSAERPKGSFSTLEIQRTEQGDSAMYLCASSSWGVKSTDTQYFGPGTRLTVL.

The chain recombines TRBV10-3 with TRBJ1-4; 9 bases match TRBD1. The CDR3 runs to 15 residues. The ends lost 10 bases at V and 3 bases at J; junction bases unmatched: 9. CDR1 is ENHRY and CDR2 is SYGVKD in the germline V gene. The CDR3 DNA follows: TGTGCCACCGGGAAACAGGGGGCTTCTAATGAAAAACTGTTTTTT. This gives the protein CATGKQGASNEKLFF.

The chain combines TRBV30 with TRBJ2-2, with a tentative D call TRBD1 (6 bases). The length of the CDR3 is 13 residues. V lost 1 base and J lost 7, with 10 bases in between. CDR1 GTSNPN and CDR2 SVGIG come from the germline V gene (reference sequence). CDR3 region: CAWSATGIGELFF. The CDR3 DNA reads as TGTGCCTGGAGTGCGACAGGAATCGGGGAGCTGTTTTTT.

The rearrangement joins TRBV5-6 to TRBJ1-2, with 7 bases fitting TRBD1. The CDR3 totals 15 residues. The trim removed 0 bases at V and 1 base at J, leaving 3 bases unmatched. Per germline, CDR1 SGHDT and CDR2 YYEEEE. CDR3 sequence (DNA): TGTGCCAGCAGCTTGGGGGACAGCATTAACTATGGCTACACCTTC. Its translation: CASSLGDSINYGYTF.

This chain links TRBV28 with TRBJ1-1; D is unclear. This CDR3 has 14 residues. Per the germline V gene, CDR1 is MDHEN and CDR2 is SYDVKM. Trimming left V 2 bases short and J 0 bases short, with 7 bases between. CDR3 amino acids: CASSLEQMNTEAFF. CDR3 coding DNA: TGTGCCAGCAGTTTAGAACAGATGAACACTGAAGCTTTCTTT.

To note about this clone: Sequence at one end of the junction differs from germline and may be a read error. The rearrangement links TRBV3-1 (or the pseudogene TRBV3-2) to TRBJ1-3, with 8 nucleotides matching TRBD1. Per the germline V gene, CDR1 is LGHDT and CDR2 is YNNKEL (reference sequence). This CDR3 has 16 amino acids. CDR3 sequence reads: CASRQNPRTGGNTIYF. CDR3 sequence (DNA): TGTGCCAGCCGCCAAAACCCACGGACAGGGGGAAACACCATATATTTT.

This clone was seen more than once but under ten times. J is TRBJ1-6 and V is TRBV5-1; no firm D call. Looked up from germline, CDR1 is SGHRS and CDR2 is YFSETQ. The CDR3 extends over 14 amino acids. Trimming removed 2 bases from V and 7 bases from J, with 10 bases in between. CDR3: CASSLLQQNSPLHF. CDR3 DNA: TGCGCCAGCAGCTTATTACAGCAAAATTCACCCCTCCACTTT.

The rearrangement joins TRBV19 to TRBJ1-2; D gene unclear. The CDR3 spans 13 residues. Trimming shortened V by 4 bases and J by 0 bases, and 6 bases separated the two germline ends. Germline-derived CDR1 and CDR2 are LNHDA and SQIVND (reference sequence). The CDR3 coding sequence is TGTGCCAGTAGTAACCGAGCTAACTATGGCTACACCTTC. Translated: CASSNRANYGYTF.

The genes are TRBV19 and TRBJ2-6; possibly TRBD2 for D (5 bases). This CDR3 spans 15 amino acids. Trimming removed 5 bases from V and 3 bases from J, with 11 bases in between. Germline V gene lookup returns CDR1 LNHDA and CDR2 SQIVND (reference sequence). The CDR3 DNA follows: TGTGCCAGTAGTGGAGGAAACTTTGGGGCCAACGTCCTGACTTTC. This gives the protein CASSGGNFGANVLTF.